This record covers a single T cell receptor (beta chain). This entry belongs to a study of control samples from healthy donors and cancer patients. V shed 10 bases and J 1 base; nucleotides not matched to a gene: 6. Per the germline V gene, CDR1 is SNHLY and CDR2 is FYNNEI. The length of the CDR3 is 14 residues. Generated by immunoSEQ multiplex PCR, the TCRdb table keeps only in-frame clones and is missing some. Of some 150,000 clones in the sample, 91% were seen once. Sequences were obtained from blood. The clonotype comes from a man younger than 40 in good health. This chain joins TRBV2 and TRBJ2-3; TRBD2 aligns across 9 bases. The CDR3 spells CATTPSGGTDTQYF. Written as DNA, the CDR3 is TGTGCCACCACTCCTAGCGGGGGCACAGATACGCAGTATTTT.